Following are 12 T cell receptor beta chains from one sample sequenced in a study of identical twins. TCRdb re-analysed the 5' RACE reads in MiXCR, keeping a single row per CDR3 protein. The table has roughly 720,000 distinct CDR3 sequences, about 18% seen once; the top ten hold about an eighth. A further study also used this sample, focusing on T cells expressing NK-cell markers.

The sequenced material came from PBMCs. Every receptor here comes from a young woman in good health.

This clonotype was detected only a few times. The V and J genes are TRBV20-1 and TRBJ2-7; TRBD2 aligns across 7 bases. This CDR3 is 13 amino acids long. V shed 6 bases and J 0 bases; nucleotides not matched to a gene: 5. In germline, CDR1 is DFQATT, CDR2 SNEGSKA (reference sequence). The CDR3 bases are TGCAGTGCCAACGGGAGGAGCTCCTACGAGCAGTACTTC. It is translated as CSANGRSSYEQYF.

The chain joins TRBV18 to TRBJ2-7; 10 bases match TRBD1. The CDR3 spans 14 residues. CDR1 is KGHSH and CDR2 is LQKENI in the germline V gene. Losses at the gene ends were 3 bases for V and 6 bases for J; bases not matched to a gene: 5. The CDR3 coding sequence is TGTGCCAGCTCACCCGACAGGGGGCAACTCGAGCAGTACTTC. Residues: CASSPDRGQLEQYF.

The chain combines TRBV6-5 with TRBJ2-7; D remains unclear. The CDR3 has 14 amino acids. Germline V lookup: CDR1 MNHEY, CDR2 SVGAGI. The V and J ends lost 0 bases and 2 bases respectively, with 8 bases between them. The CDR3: CASSYSIRAYEQYF. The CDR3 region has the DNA TGTGCCAGCAGTTACTCGATTCGAGCCTACGAGCAGTACTTC.

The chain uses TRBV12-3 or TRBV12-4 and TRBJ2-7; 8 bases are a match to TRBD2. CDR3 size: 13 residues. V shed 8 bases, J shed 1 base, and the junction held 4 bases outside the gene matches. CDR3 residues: CASQRGLSYEQYF. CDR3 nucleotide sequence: TGTGCCAGCCAGCGGGGGTTATCCTACGAGCAGTACTTC.

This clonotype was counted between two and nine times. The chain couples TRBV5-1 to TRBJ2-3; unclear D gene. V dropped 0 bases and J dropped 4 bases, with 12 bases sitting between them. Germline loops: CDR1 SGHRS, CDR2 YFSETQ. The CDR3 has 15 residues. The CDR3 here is CASSLAMKAPDTQYF. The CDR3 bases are TGCGCCAGCAGCTTGGCCATGAAGGCTCCAGATACGCAGTATTTT.

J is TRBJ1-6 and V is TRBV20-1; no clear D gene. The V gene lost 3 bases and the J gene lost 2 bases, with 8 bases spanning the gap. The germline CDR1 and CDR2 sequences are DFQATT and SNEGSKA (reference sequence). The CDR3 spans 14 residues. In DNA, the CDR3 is TGCAGTGCTAGTAGGCGAACCTATAATTCACCCCTCCACTTT. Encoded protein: CSASRRTYNSPLHF.

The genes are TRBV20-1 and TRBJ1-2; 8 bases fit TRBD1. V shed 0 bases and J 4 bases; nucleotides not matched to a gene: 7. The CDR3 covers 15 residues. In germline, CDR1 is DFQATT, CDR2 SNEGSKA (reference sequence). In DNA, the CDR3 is TGCAGTGCTAGAGATAGCGGCAGGGGGCCCTATGGCTACACCTTC. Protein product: CSARDSGRGPYGYTF.

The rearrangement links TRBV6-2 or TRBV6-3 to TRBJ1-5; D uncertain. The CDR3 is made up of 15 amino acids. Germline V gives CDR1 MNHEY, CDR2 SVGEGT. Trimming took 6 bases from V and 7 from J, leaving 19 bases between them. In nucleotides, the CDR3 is TGTGCCAGCAGGGCCTGGGGTAGGGCTTGGCAGCCCCAGCATTTT. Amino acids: CASRAWGRAWQPQHF.

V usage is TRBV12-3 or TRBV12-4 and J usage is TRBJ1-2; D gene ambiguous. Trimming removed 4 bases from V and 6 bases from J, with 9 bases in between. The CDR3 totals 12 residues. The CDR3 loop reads CASSSGPHGYTF. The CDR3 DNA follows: TGTGCCAGCAGTTCTGGTCCCCATGGCTACACCTTC.

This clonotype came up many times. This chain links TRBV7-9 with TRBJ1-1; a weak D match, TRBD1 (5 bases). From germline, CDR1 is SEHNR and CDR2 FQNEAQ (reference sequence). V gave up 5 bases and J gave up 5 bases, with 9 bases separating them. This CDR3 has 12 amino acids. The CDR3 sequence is CASSQGLTEAFF. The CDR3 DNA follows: TGTGCCAGCAGCCAGGGCCTTACTGAAGCTTTCTTT.

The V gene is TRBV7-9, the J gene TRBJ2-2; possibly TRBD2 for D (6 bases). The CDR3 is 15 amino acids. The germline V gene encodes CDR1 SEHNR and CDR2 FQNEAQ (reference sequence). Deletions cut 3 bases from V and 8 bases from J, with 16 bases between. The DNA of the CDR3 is TGTGCCAGCAGCTTCGACCATACGGAGGGGGGGGAGCTGTTTTTT. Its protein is CASSFDHTEGGELFF.

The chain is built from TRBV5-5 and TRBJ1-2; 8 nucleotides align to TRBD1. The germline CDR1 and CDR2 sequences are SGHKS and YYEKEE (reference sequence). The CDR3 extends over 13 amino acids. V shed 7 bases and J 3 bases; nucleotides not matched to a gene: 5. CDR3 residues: CASQGAVDYGYTF. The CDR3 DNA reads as TGTGCCAGCCAGGGGGCGGTGGACTATGGCTACACCTTC. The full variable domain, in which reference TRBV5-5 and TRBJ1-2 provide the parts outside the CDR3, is DAGVTQSPTHLIKTRGQQVTLRCSPISGHKSVSWYQQVLGQGPQFIFQYYEKEERGRGNFPDRFSARQFPNYSSELNVNALLLGDSALYLCASQGAVDYGYTFGSGTRLTVV.